This TCR beta chain was documented in a study of cytomegalovirus exposure and HLA in healthy donors. The PCR used 60 Vbeta and 13 Jbeta primers. This table comes from immunoSEQ multiplex PCR, and its TCRdb copy is limited to in-frame clones, with some not included. The sample records fewer than 200,000 clones, 65% to 85% being singletons. A note on this clone: Its antigen is unknown.

Points from the study as a whole: It was only CMV serostatus that was available as immune exposure information. By HLA locus, TCR association rates varied in a later analysis, with DRB1 showing the most and HLA-C the fewest. Reported results showed that the classifier diagnosed cytomegalovirus status with high specificity and sensitivity. Researchers counted some 150 TCR beta chains as cytomegalovirus-associated.

Germline lookup yields CDR1 MNHNY and CDR2 SVGAGI (reference sequence). The CDR3 runs to 16 residues. The germline V and J ends were trimmed by 5 bases and 4 bases, with 21 bases remaining between them. Sequencing input: PBMCs. The gene calls are TRBV6-6 and TRBJ2-7, with D possibly TRBD1 on 6 matching bases. The receptor comes from a woman under 30 in good health and CMV-seronegative. The CDR3 DNA reads TGTGCCAGCAGTCGAACCACCGGGACACGTCTTTACGAGCAGTACTTC. This encodes CASSRTTGTRLYEQYF.